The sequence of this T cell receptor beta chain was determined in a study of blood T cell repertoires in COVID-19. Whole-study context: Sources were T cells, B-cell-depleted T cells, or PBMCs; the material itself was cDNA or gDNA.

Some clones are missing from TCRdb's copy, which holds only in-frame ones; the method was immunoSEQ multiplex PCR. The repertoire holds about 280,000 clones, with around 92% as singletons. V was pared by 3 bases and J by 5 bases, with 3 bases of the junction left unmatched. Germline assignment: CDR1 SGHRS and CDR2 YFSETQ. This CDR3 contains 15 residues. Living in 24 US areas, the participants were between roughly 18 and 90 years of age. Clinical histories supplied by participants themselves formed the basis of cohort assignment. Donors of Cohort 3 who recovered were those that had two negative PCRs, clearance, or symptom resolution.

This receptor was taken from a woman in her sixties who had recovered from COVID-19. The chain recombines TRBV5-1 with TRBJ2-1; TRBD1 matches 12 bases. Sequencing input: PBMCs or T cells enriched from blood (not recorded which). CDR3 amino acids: CASSWGQGAHNEQFF. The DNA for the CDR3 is TGCGCCAGCAGCTGGGGACAGGGGGCCCACAATGAGCAGTTCTTC. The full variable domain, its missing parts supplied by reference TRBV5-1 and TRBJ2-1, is KAGVTQTPRYLIKTRGQQVTLSCSPISGHRSVSWYQQTPGQGLQFLFEYFSETQRNKGNFPGRFSGRQFSNSRSEMNVSTLELGDSALYLCASSWGQGAHNEQFFGPGTRLTVL.